Included here is one T cell receptor beta chain sequence, with context. The data were obtained in a study of beta chain features in type 1 diabetes. Donors contributed one heparinised blood draw apiece, averaging around 100 mL. Since all of the isolated RNA was reverse transcribed, expressed TCRB transcripts were what got sequenced. TCRdb's copy holds only in-frame clones and misses some; the assay was immunoSEQ multiplex PCR. The sample carries about 110,000 clones, approximately 39% recorded once. The origin of this receptor is a young woman in good health. Material: stem cell memory CD4+ T cells from blood.

The CDR3 here is CASSTGQGYTEAFF. The CDR3 bases are TGTGCCAGTAGTACCGGACAGGGGTACACTGAAGCTTTCTTT. The rearrangement joins TRBV19 to TRBJ1-1, with TRBD1 matching over 9 bases. Germline V gene lookup returns CDR1 LNHDA and CDR2 SQIVND (reference sequence). This CDR3 contains 14 residues. Trimming took 4 bases from V and 3 from J; bases not matched to a gene: 3.